Below, 32 T cell receptor beta chains from the same sample are listed, as sequenced in a study of identifying expanded T cells in peripheral blood. Sequencing was performed with immunoSEQ multiplex PCR; in TCRdb, only in-frame clones are kept and a portion is missing. The profile shows around 84,000 clones, 70% to 90% of them singletons. The material sequenced was blood. The receptors derive from a person aged 18 to 75 in good health.

The chain is built from TRBV2 and TRBJ2-7; TRBD1 aligns across 7 bases. V trimming: 4 bases; J trimming: 6 bases; junction bases outside the gene matches: 21. CDR1 is SNHLY, CDR2 FYNNEI, per germline. This CDR3 has 18 residues. The DNA of the CDR3 is TGTGCCAGCAGTGGCCGCCGACAGGGAATTAGTGGTATCGGCGAGCAGTACTTC. Amino acid sequence: CASSGRRQGISGIGEQYF.

This clone was counted at least ten times. This chain connects TRBV19 to TRBJ2-2; 14 positions agree with TRBD2. The germline V gene has CDR1 LNHDA and CDR2 SQIVND (reference sequence). Unmatched junction bases numbered 4, after V lost 6 bases and J lost 4 bases. The CDR3 has 16 residues. CDR3 sequence: CASSSGTSGGTGELFF. The CDR3 nucleotides are TGTGCCAGTAGCTCCGGGACTAGCGGGGGCACCGGGGAGCTGTTTTTT.

This clone was seen a single time. The chain links TRBV29-1 to TRBJ1-2; tentatively, D is TRBD1 (6 bases). CDR1 SQVTM and CDR2 ANQGSEA come from the germline V gene. CDR3 size: 14 residues. Trimming took off 7 bases at V and 5 bases at J, with 20 bases between the two ends. In nucleotides, the CDR3 is TGCAGCGCAAATACCCAAGGGGGATCTTATGGCTACACCTTC. It encodes CSANTQGGSYGYTF.

J is TRBJ2-7 and V is TRBV7-8; D remains ambiguous. The ends were cut back, 0 bases at V and 7 bases at J, with 10 bases in the middle. CDR3 length: 13 residues. The V gene's germline CDR1 is SGHVS and CDR2 FQNEAQ. CDR3 nucleotide sequence: TGTGCCAGCAGCTTAGCGGGTCCTGGGGAGCAGTACTTC. This encodes CASSLAGPGEQYF. The complete variable domain, with remaining parts taken from reference TRBV7-8 and TRBJ2-7, reads GAGVSQSPRYKVAKRGQDVALRCDPISGHVSLFWYQQALGQGPEFLTYFQNEAQLDKSGLPSDRFFAERPEGSVSTLKIQRTQQEDSAVYLCASSLAGPGEQYFGPGTRLTVT.

The chain has TRBV12-5 and TRBJ1-1; TRBD1 might be the D (5 bases). Trimming stripped 5 bases from V and 1 base from J, with 17 bases between. The CDR3 contains 16 residues. Germline CDR1 reads LGHNT; CDR2 reads FRNRAP. For the CDR3, the DNA is TGTGCTAGTGGTCCTTGGACTGGGGCGGAGAACACTGAAGCTTTCTTT. Protein: CASGPWTGAENTEAFF.

The J gene is TRBJ2-1, the V gene TRBV19; maybe TRBD2 (7 bases). Germline CDR1 and CDR2: LNHDA and SQIVND (reference sequence). The V end lost 5 bases, the J end lost 6 bases, and 20 bases lay between the germline ends. This CDR3 region has 16 residues. The CDR3 region has the DNA TGTGCCAGTAGTCTCAAGCAGGGGAGGGCCTTCAATGAGCAGTTCTTC. It specifies CASSLKQGRAFNEQFF.

The V and J genes are TRBV7-9 and TRBJ2-3, with D perhaps TRBD1 (6 bases). Trimming took 6 bases from V and 4 from J, leaving 17 bases between them. The CDR3 is made up of 15 amino acids. Per the germline V gene, CDR1 is SEHNR and CDR2 is FQNEAQ (reference sequence). The CDR3: CASSQGQGRADTQYF. CDR3 sequence (DNA): TGTGCCAGCAGTCAGGGCCAGGGGCGGGCAGATACGCAGTATTTT.

The V gene is TRBV7-9, the J gene TRBJ2-7; 7 positions match TRBD1. Germline values: CDR1 SEHNR, CDR2 FQNEAQ (reference sequence). The ends lost 1 base at V and 6 bases at J; junction bases unmatched: 6. The CDR3 length is 14 residues. The CDR3 DNA follows: TGTGCCAGCAGCTTAGACAGGGGAACGATCGAGCAGTACTTC. Its protein product is CASSLDRGTIEQYF.

The chain joins TRBV18 to TRBJ1-5, with 7 bases fitting TRBD1. CDR1 and CDR2 (germline): KGHSH, LQKENI. With V trimmed by 3 bases and J by 7 bases, 3 bases remained unmatched. The CDR3 loop spans 13 amino acids. The CDR3 DNA follows: TGTGCCAGCTCACCGGACAGGCGGCAGCCCCAGCATTTT. This encodes CASSPDRRQPQHF.

The chain is built from TRBV6-5 and TRBJ2-1; D perhaps matches TRBD2 (5 bases). This CDR3 spans 14 amino acids. V was cut by 11 bases and J by 6 bases, with 20 bases left in between. The germline V gene has CDR1 MNHEY and CDR2 SVGAGI. The CDR3 is CASANPSSPNEQFF. The CDR3 nucleotides are TGTGCCTCAGCAAATCCTAGCTCTCCCAATGAGCAGTTCTTC.

This rearrangement joins TRBV30 to TRBJ1-1; maybe TRBD1 (6 bases). CDR3 size: 12 residues. Per the germline V gene, CDR1 is GTSNPN and CDR2 is SVGIG (reference sequence). CDR3 nucleotide sequence: TGTGCGGCTTGGGGGCAGGACACTGAAGCTTTCTTT. Protein sequence: CAAWGQDTEAFF. The full variable domain, rest sourced from reference TRBV30 and TRBJ1-1, is SQTIHQWPATLVQPVGSPLSLECTVEGTSNPNLYWYRQAAGRGLQLLFYSVGIGQISSEVPQNLSASRPQDRQFILSSKKLLLSDSGFYLCAAWGQDTEAFFGQGTRLTVV.

V gene TRBV6-5 combines with J gene TRBJ2-5; D tentatively reads TRBD1 or TRBD2 (6 bases each). The CDR3 contains 14 residues. Looked up from germline, CDR1 is MNHEY and CDR2 is SVGAGI. Trimming cost V 4 bases and J 0 bases, with 9 bases left between them. The DNA of the CDR3 is TGTGCCAGCAGTTTCGGGGGCCACCAAGAGACCCAGTACTTC. Protein: CASSFGGHQETQYF.

The rearrangement links TRBV15 to TRBJ1-5; maybe TRBD1 (5 bases). Germline V gene sequence: CDR1 LNHNV, CDR2 YYDKDF (reference sequence). This CDR3 has 19 amino acids. Trimming removed 2 bases from V and 0 bases from J, with 20 bases in between. The CDR3 sequence: CATSRHQGAGIGSNQPQHF. As DNA, the CDR3 is TGTGCCACCAGCAGACATCAGGGCGCGGGTATAGGTAGCAATCAGCCCCAGCATTTT.

In its sample, this clone was seen a few times. The rearrangement links TRBV6-5 to TRBJ1-2; weak D call: TRBD1 (5 bases). In germline, CDR1 is MNHEY, CDR2 SVGAGI. Trimming shortened V by 6 bases and J by 4 bases, and 15 bases separated the two germline ends. CDR3 length equals 14 residues. Here the CDR3 DNA reads TGTGCCAGCAGGGGGACCGATGAGATCTATGGCTACACCTTC. Protein: CASRGTDEIYGYTF.

The chain joins TRBV15 to TRBJ1-2; TRBD1 agrees at 8 bases. J lost 7 bases, V lost 2 bases, and 9 bases had no gene match. Germline V CDR1 and CDR2: LNHNV, YYDKDF (reference sequence). This CDR3 region has 15 residues. The DNA of the CDR3 is TGTGCCACCAGCAGAAATACGGACAGGGTTGGTGGCTACACCTTC. Translating gives CATSRNTDRVGGYTF.

This chain joins TRBV7-9 and TRBJ2-1; D gene ambiguous. V lost 2 bases and J lost 0, with 8 bases in between. CDR1 and CDR2 from the germline V gene are SEHNR and FQNEAQ (reference sequence). CDR3 length equals 15 residues. The CDR3 coding sequence is TGTGCCAGCAGCTTAAGACCCATCTCCTACAATGAGCAGTTCTTC. Translated, it gives CASSLRPISYNEQFF.

The J gene is TRBJ1-1, the V gene TRBV4-2; TRBD1 matches 7 bases. Trimming took 4 bases from V and 6 from J; bases not matched to a gene: 14. This CDR3 is 16 amino acids long. Germline loops: CDR1 LGHNA, CDR2 YNFKEQ. This chain's CDR3 is CASSRELTGVWSEAFF. Here the CDR3 DNA reads TGTGCCAGCAGCCGCGAATTAACAGGGGTCTGGTCTGAAGCTTTCTTT.

The V gene is TRBV11-2, the J gene TRBJ2-1; 10 bases are a match to TRBD2. The CDR3 has 16 amino acids. J was trimmed by 4 bases and V by 6 bases; bases with no gene match: 9. The germline gives CDR1 SGHAT, CDR2 FQNNGV. The CDR3 region has the DNA TGTGCCAGCAGTAACGCTAGCGGGAGCCAATACAATGAGCAGTTCTTC. It translates to CASSNASGSQYNEQFF.

This clone has only one observation. The chain links TRBV4-3 to TRBJ1-5; 7 positions agree with TRBD1. J gave up 3 bases and V 1 base, and 18 bases lay outside the gene matches. In germline, CDR1 is LGHNA, CDR2 YSLEER. The CDR3 is 20 amino acids. The CDR3 nucleotides read TGCGCCAGCAGCCAAGTAATCGTTGACCCCAGGGGGGTGTTCAATCAGCCCCAGCATTTT. This encodes CASSQVIVDPRGVFNQPQHF.

The gene calls are TRBV30 and TRBJ2-3, with 9 positions matching TRBD1. The CDR3 length is 14 residues. Germline V gene lookup returns CDR1 GTSNPN and CDR2 SVGIG (reference sequence). Trimming cost V 7 bases and J 7 bases; bases outside gene matches: 12. The chain's CDR3 is CASGQGLDPYTQYF. CDR3 DNA: TGTGCCTCCGGACAGGGGTTGGACCCCTATACGCAGTATTTT.

The CDR3 coding sequence is TGTGCCAGCAGTATAAACCCACAGGGAGGAACTGAAGCTTTCTTT. It is translated as CASSINPQGGTEAFF. V gene TRBV6-1 combines with J gene TRBJ1-1; D possibly corresponds to TRBD1 (6 bases). The germline V gene encodes CDR1 MNHNS and CDR2 SASEGT. V lost 5 bases and J lost 5, with 18 bases in between. This CDR3 is built from 15 residues.

The chain couples TRBV5-6 to TRBJ1-2; 7 nucleotides line up with TRBD1. Germline trimming cut 6 bases from V and 4 bases from J; bases unmatched to any gene: 9. CDR1 and CDR2 from the germline V gene are SGHDT and YYEEEE. The CDR3 runs to 14 residues. The CDR3 DNA is TGTGCCAGCATCAACAGGGGTATCGGCTATGGCTACACCTTC. This gives the protein CASINRGIGYGYTF.

This clone appeared a single time. This chain joins TRBV18 and TRBJ2-2; D not resolved. V was cut by 6 bases and J by 0 bases, with 8 bases left in between. The CDR3 totals 14 residues. CDR1 and CDR2 (germline): KGHSH, LQKENI. CDR3 loop: CASSDTANTGELFF. The CDR3 nucleotides are TGTGCCAGCTCCGACACAGCGAACACCGGGGAGCTGTTTTTT.

The chain links TRBV30 to TRBJ1-2; TRBD1 matches at 8 bases. With V trimmed by 3 bases and J by 8 bases, 11 bases remained unmatched. This CDR3 is built from 14 residues. Germline-derived CDR1 and CDR2 are GTSNPN and SVGIG (reference sequence). The CDR3 loop reads CAWREWGTGHGYTF. The CDR3 coding sequence is TGTGCCTGGAGGGAGTGGGGGACAGGTCACGGCTACACCTTC.

V gene TRBV29-1 combines with J gene TRBJ1-1, with D maybe TRBD1 (6 bases). This CDR3 spans 14 amino acids. The V and J ends lost 5 bases and 5 bases respectively, with 18 bases between them. Germline values: CDR1 SQVTM, CDR2 ANQGSEA. CDR3 in amino acids: CSVRRGAEVTEAFF. CDR3 DNA sequence: TGCAGCGTTCGGAGGGGGGCGGAGGTAACTGAAGCTTTCTTT. The entire variable domain, with the rest obtained from reference TRBV29-1 and TRBJ1-1, is as follows: SAVISQKPSRDICQRGTSLTIQCQVDSQVTMMFWYRQQPGQSLTLIATANQGSEATYESGFVIDKFPISRPNLTFSTLTVSNMSPEDSSIYLCSVRRGAEVTEAFFGQGTRLTVV.

The genes are TRBV11-3 and TRBJ2-2; TRBD2 matches 8 bases. The CDR3 has 17 amino acids. Unmatched junction bases numbered 5, after V lost 1 base and J lost 1 base. In germline, CDR1 is SGHNT, CDR2 YENEEA. Written as DNA, the CDR3 is TGTGCCAGCAGCTTAGGGGCAACTAGCGGGAACACCGGGGAGCTGTTTTTT. This gives the protein CASSLGATSGNTGELFF.

This clone appeared once. V gene TRBV19 combines with J gene TRBJ2-2, with D maybe TRBD2 (6 bases). The CDR3 runs 14 residues. Trimming left V 3 bases short and J 6 bases short, with 11 bases between. Germline V gene data show CDR1 as LNHDA and CDR2 as SQIVND (reference sequence). The CDR3 nucleotides read TGTGCCAGTAGTATCCGGGAGAAGCCCGGGGAGCTGTTTTTT. This gives the protein CASSIREKPGELFF.

The genes are TRBV9 and TRBJ1-1; D is ambiguous. V shed 4 bases and J shed 4 bases, with 17 bases lying between them. The germline V gene has CDR1 SGDLS and CDR2 YYNGEE. This CDR3 spans 15 amino acids. DNA for the CDR3: TGTGCCAGCAGCCCCCGTTCGGGGTCGTCCACTGAAGCTTTCTTT. Its translation is CASSPRSGSSTEAFF.

This rearrangement joins TRBV19 to TRBJ2-7, with TRBD1 as a possible D gene (6 bases). The germline V and J ends were trimmed by 3 bases and 2 bases, with 11 bases remaining between them. This CDR3 contains 14 residues. CDR1 is LNHDA and CDR2 is SQIVND in the germline V gene (reference sequence). The CDR3 DNA sequence: TGTGCCAGTAGTATCGTAGGGGGTACCTACGAGCAGTACTTC. It encodes CASSIVGGTYEQYF.

This chain joins TRBV6-6 and TRBJ2-7; tentatively, D is TRBD1 or TRBD2 (6 bases each). CDR3 length: 14 amino acids. V was clipped by 6 bases and J by 0 bases, with 12 bases between them. Germline V lookup: CDR1 MNHNY, CDR2 SVGAGI (reference sequence). In DNA form, the CDR3 reads TGTGCCAGCAGCCTAGGGGGGAGCTCCTACGAGCAGTACTTC. Translating it yields CASSLGGSSYEQYF.

The chain links TRBV5-1 to TRBJ1-2, with TRBD1 identical over 7 bases. V trimming: 3 bases; J trimming: 4 bases; junction bases outside the gene matches: 3. Germline CDR1 SGHRS, CDR2 YFSETQ. The CDR3 loop spans 13 amino acids. The CDR3 loop reads CASSSGQSYGYTF. The CDR3 nucleotides read TGCGCCAGCAGCTCGGGACAGAGCTATGGCTACACCTTC.

The rearrangement uses TRBV11-1 and TRBJ2-5; 7 bases align to TRBD1. V was pared by 6 bases and J by 1 base, with 11 bases of the junction left unmatched. Germline CDR1 is SGHAT and CDR2 is FQDESV (reference sequence). The CDR3 loop spans 16 amino acids. CDR3 in amino acids: CASSLRQGTLQETQYF. CDR3 DNA sequence: TGTGCCAGCAGTTTAAGACAGGGCACCCTCCAAGAGACCCAGTACTTC.